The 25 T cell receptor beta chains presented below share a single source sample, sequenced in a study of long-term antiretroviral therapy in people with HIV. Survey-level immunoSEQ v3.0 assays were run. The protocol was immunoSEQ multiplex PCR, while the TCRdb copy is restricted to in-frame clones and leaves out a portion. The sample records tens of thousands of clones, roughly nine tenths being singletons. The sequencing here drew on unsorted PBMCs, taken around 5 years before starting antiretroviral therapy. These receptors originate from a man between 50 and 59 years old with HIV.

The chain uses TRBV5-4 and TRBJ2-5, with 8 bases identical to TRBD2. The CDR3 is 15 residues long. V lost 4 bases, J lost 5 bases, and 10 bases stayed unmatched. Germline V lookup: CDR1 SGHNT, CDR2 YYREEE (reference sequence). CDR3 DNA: TGTGCCAGCAGCCCGGGAGGTGGGACTAGTGAGACCCAGTACTTC. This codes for CASSPGGGTSETQYF.

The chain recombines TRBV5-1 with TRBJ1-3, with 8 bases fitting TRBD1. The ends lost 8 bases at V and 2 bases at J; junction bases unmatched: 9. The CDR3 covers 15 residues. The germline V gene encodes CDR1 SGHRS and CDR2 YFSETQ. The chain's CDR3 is CASSQGARPGNTIYF. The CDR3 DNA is TGCGCCAGTTCTCAGGGGGCTCGCCCTGGAAACACCATATATTTT.

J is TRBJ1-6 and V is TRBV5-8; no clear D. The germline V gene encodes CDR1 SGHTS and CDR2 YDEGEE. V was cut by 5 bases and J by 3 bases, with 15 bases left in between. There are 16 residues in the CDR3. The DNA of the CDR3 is TGTGCCAGCAGGAGCCTTCGTGGATACTATAATTCACCCCTCCACTTT. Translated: CASRSLRGYYNSPLHF.

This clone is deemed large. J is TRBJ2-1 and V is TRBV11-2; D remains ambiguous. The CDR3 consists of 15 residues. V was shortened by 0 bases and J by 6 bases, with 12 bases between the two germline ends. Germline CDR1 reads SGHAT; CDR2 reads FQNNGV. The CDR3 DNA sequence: TGTGCCAGCAGCTTAGAACCCGGACGAAGCAATGAGCAGTTCTTC. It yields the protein CASSLEPGRSNEQFF. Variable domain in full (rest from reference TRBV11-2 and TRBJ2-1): EAGVAQSPRYKIIEKRQSVAFWCNPISGHATLYWYQQILGQGPKLLIQFQNNGVVDDSQLPKDRFSAERLKGVDSTLKIQPAKLEDSAVYLCASSLEPGRSNEQFFGPGTRLTVL.

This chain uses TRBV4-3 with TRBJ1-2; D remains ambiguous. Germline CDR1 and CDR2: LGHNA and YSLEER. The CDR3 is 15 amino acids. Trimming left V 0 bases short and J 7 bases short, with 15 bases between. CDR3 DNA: TGCGCCAGCAGCCAAGATATGTGGGCCGGAACTGGCTACACCTTC. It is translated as CASSQDMWAGTGYTF.

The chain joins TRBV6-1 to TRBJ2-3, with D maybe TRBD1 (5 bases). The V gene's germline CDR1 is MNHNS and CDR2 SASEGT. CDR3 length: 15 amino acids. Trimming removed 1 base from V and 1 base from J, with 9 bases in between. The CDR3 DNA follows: TGTGCCAGCAGTGAAGTATGGGGCGGCACAGATACGCAGTATTTT. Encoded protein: CASSEVWGGTDTQYF.

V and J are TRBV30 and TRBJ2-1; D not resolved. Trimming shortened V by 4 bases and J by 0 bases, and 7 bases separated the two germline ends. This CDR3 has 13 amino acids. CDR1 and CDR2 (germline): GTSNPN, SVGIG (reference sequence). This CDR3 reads CAWKTDSYNEQFF. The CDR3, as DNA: TGTGCCTGGAAAACTGACTCCTACAATGAGCAGTTCTTC.

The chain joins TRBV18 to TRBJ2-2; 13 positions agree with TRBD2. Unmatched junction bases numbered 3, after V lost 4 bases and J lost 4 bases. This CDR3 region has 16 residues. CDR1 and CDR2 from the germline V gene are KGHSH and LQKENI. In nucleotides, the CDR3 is TGTGCCAGCTCACGGACTAGCGGGAGAGGCACCGGGGAGCTGTTTTTT. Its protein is CASSRTSGRGTGELFF.

CDR3 protein: CATSRRGATNEKLFF. In DNA, the CDR3 is TGTGCCACCAGCAGAAGGGGGGCAACTAATGAAAAACTGTTTTTT. The chain couples TRBV15 to TRBJ1-4; possible D gene TRBD1, 6 bases. CDR3 size: 15 residues. Trimming stripped 2 bases from V and 0 bases from J, with 7 bases between. CDR1 and CDR2 from the germline V gene are LNHNV and YYDKDF (reference sequence).

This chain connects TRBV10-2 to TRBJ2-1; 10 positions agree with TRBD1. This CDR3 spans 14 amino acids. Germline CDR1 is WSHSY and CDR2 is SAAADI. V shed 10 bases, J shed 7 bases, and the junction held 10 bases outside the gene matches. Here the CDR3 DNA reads TGCGCCACCACTCGGGACAGGGGCATTAATGAGCAGTTCTTC. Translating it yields CATTRDRGINEQFF.

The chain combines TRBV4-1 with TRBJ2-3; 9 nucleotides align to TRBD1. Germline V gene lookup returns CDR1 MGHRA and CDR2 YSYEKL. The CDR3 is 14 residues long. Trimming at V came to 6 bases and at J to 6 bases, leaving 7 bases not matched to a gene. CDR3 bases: TGCGCCAGCAGGGCCGGGACAGGGAGGGATACGCAGTATTTT. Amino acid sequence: CASRAGTGRDTQYF.

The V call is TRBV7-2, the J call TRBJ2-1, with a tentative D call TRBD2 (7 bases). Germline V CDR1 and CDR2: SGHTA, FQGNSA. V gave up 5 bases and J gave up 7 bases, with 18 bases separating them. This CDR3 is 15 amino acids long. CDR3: CASSTVWGGANEQFF. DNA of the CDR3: TGTGCCAGCAGCACAGTTTGGGGGGGGGCGAATGAGCAGTTCTTC.

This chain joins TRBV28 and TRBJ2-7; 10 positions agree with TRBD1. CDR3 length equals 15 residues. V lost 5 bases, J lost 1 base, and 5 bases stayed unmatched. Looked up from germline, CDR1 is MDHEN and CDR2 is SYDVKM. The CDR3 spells CASSGQGELSYEQYF. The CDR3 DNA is TGTGCCAGCAGTGGACAGGGGGAACTTTCCTACGAGCAGTACTTC.

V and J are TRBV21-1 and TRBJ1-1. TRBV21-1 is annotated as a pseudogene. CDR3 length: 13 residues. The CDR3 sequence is CASSKGIGTEAFF. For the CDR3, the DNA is TGTGCCAGCAGCAAAGGTATAGGGACTGAAGCTTTCTTT.

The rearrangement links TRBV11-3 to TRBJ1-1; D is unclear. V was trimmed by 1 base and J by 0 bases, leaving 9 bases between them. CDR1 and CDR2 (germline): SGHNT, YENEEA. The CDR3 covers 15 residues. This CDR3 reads CASSLGPSMNTEAFF. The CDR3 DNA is TGTGCCAGCAGCTTAGGTCCCTCTATGAACACTGAAGCTTTCTTT.

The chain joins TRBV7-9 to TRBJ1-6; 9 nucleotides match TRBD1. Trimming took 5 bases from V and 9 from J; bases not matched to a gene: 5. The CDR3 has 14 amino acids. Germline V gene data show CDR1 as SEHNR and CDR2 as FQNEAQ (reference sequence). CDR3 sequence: CASSPGTGISPLHF. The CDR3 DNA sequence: TGTGCCAGCAGCCCCGGGACAGGGATTTCACCCCTCCACTTT. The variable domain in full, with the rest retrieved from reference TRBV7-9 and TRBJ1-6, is DTGVSQNPRHKITKRGQNVTFRCDPISEHNRLYWYRQTLGQGPEFLTYFQNEAQLEKSRLLSDRFSAERPKGSFSTLEIQRTEQGDSAMYLCASSPGTGISPLHFGNGTRLTVT.

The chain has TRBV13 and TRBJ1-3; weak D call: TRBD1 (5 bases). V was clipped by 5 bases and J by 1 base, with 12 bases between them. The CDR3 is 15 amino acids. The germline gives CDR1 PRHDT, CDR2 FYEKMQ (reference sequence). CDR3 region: CASSPRQTSGNTIYF. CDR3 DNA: TGTGCCAGCAGCCCCCGACAGACTTCTGGAAACACCATATATTTT. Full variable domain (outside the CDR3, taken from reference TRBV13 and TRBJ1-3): AAGVIQSPRHLIKEKRETATLKCYPIPRHDTVYWYQQGPGQDPQFLISFYEKMQSDKGSIPDRFSAQQFSDYHSELNMSSLELGDSALYFCASSPRQTSGNTIYFGEGSWLTVV.

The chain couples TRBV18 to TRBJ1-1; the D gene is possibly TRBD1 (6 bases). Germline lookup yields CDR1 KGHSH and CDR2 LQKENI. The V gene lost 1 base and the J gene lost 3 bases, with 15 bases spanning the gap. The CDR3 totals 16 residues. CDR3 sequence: CASSPLVGEGDTEAFF. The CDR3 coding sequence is TGTGCCAGCTCACCACTCGTAGGGGAGGGGGACACTGAAGCTTTCTTT.

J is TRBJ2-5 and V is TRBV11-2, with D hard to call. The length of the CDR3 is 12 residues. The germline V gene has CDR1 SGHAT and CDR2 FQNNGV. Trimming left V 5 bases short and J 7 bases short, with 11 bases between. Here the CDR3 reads CASSPSVGTQYF. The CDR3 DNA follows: TGTGCCAGCAGCCCCTCGGTTGGGACCCAGTACTTC.

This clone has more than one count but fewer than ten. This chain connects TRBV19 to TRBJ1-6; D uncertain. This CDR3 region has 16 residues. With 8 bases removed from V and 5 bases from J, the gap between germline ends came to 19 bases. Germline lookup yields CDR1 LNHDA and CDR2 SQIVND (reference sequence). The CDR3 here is CASRKVSLRDNSPLHF. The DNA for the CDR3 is TGTGCCAGTCGCAAGGTCTCCCTGCGGGATAATTCACCCCTCCACTTT.

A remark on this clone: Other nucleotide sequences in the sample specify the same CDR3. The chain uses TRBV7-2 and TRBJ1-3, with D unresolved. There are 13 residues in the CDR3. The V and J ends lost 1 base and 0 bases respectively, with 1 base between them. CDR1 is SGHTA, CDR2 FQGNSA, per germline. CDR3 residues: CASSLGSGNTIYF. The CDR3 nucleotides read TGTGCCAGCAGCTTAGGCTCTGGAAACACCATATATTTT.

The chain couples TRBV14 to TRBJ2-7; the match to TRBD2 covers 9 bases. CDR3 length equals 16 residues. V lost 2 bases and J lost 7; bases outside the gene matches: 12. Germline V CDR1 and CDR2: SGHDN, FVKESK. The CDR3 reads CASSQFRLAGAREQYF. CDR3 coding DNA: TGTGCCAGCAGCCAATTTAGGTTAGCGGGAGCGCGGGAGCAGTACTTC.

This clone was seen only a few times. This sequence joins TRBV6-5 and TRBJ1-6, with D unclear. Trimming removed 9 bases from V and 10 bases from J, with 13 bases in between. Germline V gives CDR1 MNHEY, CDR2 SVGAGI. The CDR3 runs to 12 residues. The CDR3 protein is CASANLGSPLHF. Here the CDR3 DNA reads TGTGCCAGTGCAAATTTAGGGTCACCCCTCCACTTT.

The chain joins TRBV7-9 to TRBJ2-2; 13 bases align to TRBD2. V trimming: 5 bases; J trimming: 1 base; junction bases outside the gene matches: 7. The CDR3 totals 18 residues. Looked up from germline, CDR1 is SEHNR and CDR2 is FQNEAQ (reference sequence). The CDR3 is CASSPGLAGALNTGELFF. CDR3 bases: TGTGCCAGCAGCCCAGGACTAGCGGGGGCCTTGAACACCGGGGAGCTGTTTTTT.

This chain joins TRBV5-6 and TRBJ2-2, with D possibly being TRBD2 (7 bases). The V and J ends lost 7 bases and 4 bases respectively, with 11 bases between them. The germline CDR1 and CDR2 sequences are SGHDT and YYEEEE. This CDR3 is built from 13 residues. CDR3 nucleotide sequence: TGTGCCAGCGAGAGGGGGGGCACCGGGGAGCTGTTTTTT. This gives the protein CASERGGTGELFF.